The rows below give T cell receptor beta chains drawn from one sample of a study of blood T cell repertoires in COVID-19. The table came from immunoSEQ multiplex PCR; TCRdb's copy has only in-frame clones and leaves some out. In the table there are 350,000 or so clones, 92% of which are singletons. Sequenced input: PBMCs or T cells enriched from blood (not recorded which). The receptors shown here come from a woman aged 25 to 45 who had recovered from COVID-19. The CDR3 runs from the conserved cysteine through the conserved F or W. A D gene is named only where the DNA matches it firmly. Clone size is stated in some rows and not others, as once, few, many or a class when expanded.

CDR3 protein: CASSYSRGSEAFF
CDR3 DNA: TGTGCCAGCAGTTATTCCCGGGGATCCGAAGCTTTCTTT
clone size: NA
D gene: NA
V gene: TRBV6-5
J gene: TRBJ1-1

CDR3 protein: CASSQEDSRLGTGELFF
CDR3 DNA: TGCGCCAGCAGCCAAGAAGATTCGCGTCTCGGCACCGGGGAGCTGTTTTTT
clone size: NA
D gene: NA
V gene: TRBV4-3
J gene: TRBJ2-2

CDR3 protein: CASSFGGSNYGYTF
CDR3 DNA: TGTGCCAGCAGTTTCGGGGGGTCTAACTATGGCTACACCTTC
clone size: NA
D gene: NA
V gene: TRBV27
J gene: TRBJ1-2

CDR3 protein: CASSLRYTAAAPNGYTF
CDR3 DNA: TGTGCCAGCAGCTTAAGGTACACCGCCGCGGCCCCCAATGGCTACACCTTC
clone size: once
D gene: NA
V gene: TRBV7-3
J gene: TRBJ1-2

CDR3 protein: CASSPGPGRGTDTQYF
CDR3 DNA: TGTGCCAGCTCACCAGGGCCCGGGAGGGGCACAGATACGCAGTATTTT
clone size: NA
D gene: TRBD2
V gene: TRBV18
J gene: TRBJ2-3

CDR3 protein: CASIERGTDYGYTF
CDR3 DNA: TGTGCCAGCATCGAGCGTGGGACAGACTATGGCTACACCTTC
clone size: NA
D gene: TRBD1
V gene: TRBV2
J gene: TRBJ1-2

CDR3 protein: CASSTRGHTKETQYF
CDR3 DNA: TGTGCCAGCAGCACCCGGGGACACACAAAAGAGACCCAGTACTTC
clone size: NA
D gene: NA
V gene: TRBV5-5
J gene: TRBJ2-5

CDR3 protein: CASSAEQGRVYF
CDR3 DNA: TGCGCCAGCAGCGCCGAACAGGGAAGGGTATACTTC
clone size: once
D gene: NA
V gene: TRBV5-1
J gene: TRBJ2-5

CDR3 protein: CASREGDSPLHF
CDR3 DNA: TGTGCCAGCAGAGAGGGAGATTCACCCCTCCACTTT
clone size: NA
D gene: NA
V gene: TRBV28
J gene: TRBJ1-6

CDR3 protein: CASTAVGLTSEQYF
CDR3 DNA: TGTGCCAGCACCGCGGTGGGTCTGACGAGCGAGCAGTACTTC
clone size: NA
D gene: NA
V gene: TRBV7-9
J gene: TRBJ2-7

CDR3 protein: CASSQSRQGANSPLHF
CDR3 DNA: TGCGCCAGCAGCCAGAGCAGACAGGGGGCAAATTCACCCCTCCACTTT
clone size: NA
D gene: TRBD1
V gene: TRBV4-3
J gene: TRBJ1-6

CDR3 protein: CASSLDEQVYQPQHF
CDR3 DNA: TGTGCCAGCAGCTTAGATGAACAGGTATATCAGCCCCAGCATTTT
clone size: once
D gene: NA
V gene: TRBV11-3
J gene: TRBJ1-5

CDR3 protein: CASSVAETGRNEQFF
CDR3 DNA: TGTGCCAGCAGCGTAGCAGAGACAGGACGAAATGAGCAGTTCTTC
clone size: NA
D gene: NA
V gene: TRBV9
J gene: TRBJ2-1

CDR3 protein: CASSPTSGRTDTQYF
CDR3 DNA: TGTGCCAGCAGCCCAACTAGCGGGAGAACAGATACGCAGTATTTT
clone size: NA
D gene: TRBD2
V gene: TRBV7-3
J gene: TRBJ2-3

CDR3 protein: CASSRSGTDTIEAFF
CDR3 DNA: TGTGCCAGCTCACGCTCCGGGACAGACACAATAGAAGCTTTCTTT
clone size: NA
D gene: TRBD1
V gene: TRBV18
J gene: TRBJ1-1

CDR3 protein: CASSLGQAYNQETQYF
CDR3 DNA: TGTGCCAGCAGTCTGGGACAGGCTTACAACCAAGAGACCCAGTACTTC
clone size: NA
D gene: TRBD1
V gene: TRBV28
J gene: TRBJ2-5

CDR3 protein: CASTKASGGGNEQFF
CDR3 DNA: TGTGCCAGCACGAAGGCTAGCGGGGGGGGCAATGAGCAGTTCTTC
clone size: NA
D gene: TRBD2
V gene: TRBV6-6
J gene: TRBJ2-1

CDR3 protein: CASSMKAGGDYNEQFF
CDR3 DNA: TGTGCCAGTAGTATGAAAGCGGGAGGGGACTACAATGAGCAGTTCTTC
clone size: NA
D gene: TRBD2
V gene: TRBV19
J gene: TRBJ2-1

CDR3 protein: CASSWRDARTDTQYF
CDR3 DNA: TGTGCCAGCAGCTGGCGGGACGCCCGCACAGATACGCAGTATTTT
clone size: NA
D gene: NA
V gene: TRBV7-3
J gene: TRBJ2-3

CDR3 protein: CSVPGTGTGDTQYF
CDR3 DNA: TGCAGCGTCCCCGGGACAGGTACTGGAGATACGCAGTATTTT
clone size: NA
D gene: TRBD1
V gene: TRBV29-1
J gene: TRBJ2-3

CDR3 protein: CATSRRDRGGYTF
CDR3 DNA: TGTGCCACCAGCAGACGGGACAGGGGCGGCTACACCTTC
clone size: NA
D gene: TRBD1
V gene: TRBV15
J gene: TRBJ1-2

CDR3 protein: CASSQGGRPPQEAQYF
CDR3 DNA: TGCGCCAGCAGCCAAGGGGGTAGGCCCCCTCAGGAGGCGCAGTATTTT
clone size: NA
D gene: NA
V gene: TRBV4-1
J gene: TRBJ2-3

CDR3 protein: CASSLLTGAYRELFF
CDR3 DNA: TGTGCCAGCAGCTTATTGACGGGTGCCTACCGGGAGCTGTTTTTT
clone size: NA
D gene: NA
V gene: TRBV11-2
J gene: TRBJ2-2

CDR3 protein: CASSTVPGQVTYGYTF
CDR3 DNA: TGTGCCAGCAGTACCGTACCGGGACAGGTGACCTATGGCTACACCTTC
clone size: NA
D gene: TRBD1
V gene: TRBV7-9
J gene: TRBJ1-2

CDR3 protein: CASRTGFNYGYTF
CDR3 DNA: TGTGCCAGTAGGACAGGGTTTAACTATGGCTACACCTTC
clone size: NA
D gene: TRBD1
V gene: TRBV19
J gene: TRBJ1-2

CDR3 protein: CASSQSTDTQYF
CDR3 DNA: TGTGCCAGCAGTCAAAGCACAGATACGCAGTATTTT
clone size: NA
D gene: NA
V gene: TRBV27
J gene: TRBJ2-3

CDR3 protein: CASSGGGQSISYNEQFF
CDR3 DNA: TGTGCCAGCAGCGGGGGTGGACAGTCTATCTCCTACAATGAGCAGTTCTTC
clone size: NA
D gene: NA
V gene: TRBV9
J gene: TRBJ2-1

CDR3 protein: CASSPSLAGDYEQYF
CDR3 DNA: TGTGCCAGCTCACCATCACTAGCGGGAGACTACGAGCAGTACTTC
clone size: NA
D gene: TRBD2
V gene: TRBV18
J gene: TRBJ2-7

CDR3 protein: CASSDGDRASDTQYF
CDR3 DNA: TGTGCCAGCAGCGACGGGGACAGGGCATCAGATACGCAGTATTTT
clone size: NA
D gene: TRBD1
V gene: TRBV9
J gene: TRBJ2-3

CDR3 protein: CASSPTVDSNQPQHF
CDR3 DNA: TGTGCCAGCAGTCCGACAGTGGATAGCAATCAGCCCCAGCATTTT
clone size: NA
D gene: NA
V gene: TRBV28
J gene: TRBJ1-5

CDR3 protein: CASSKQGTGNTIYF
CDR3 DNA: TGTGCCAGCAGCAAACAGGGGACTGGAAACACCATATATTTT
clone size: NA
D gene: TRBD1
V gene: TRBV5-6
J gene: TRBJ1-3

CDR3 protein: CASRGLDTDTQYF
CDR3 DNA: TGCGCCAGCAGGGGTCTAGACACAGATACGCAGTATTTT
clone size: NA
D gene: NA
V gene: TRBV5-1
J gene: TRBJ2-3

CDR3 protein: CASSPMGGTNEKLFF
CDR3 DNA: TGTGCCAGCAGTCCCATGGGGGGAACTAATGAAAAACTGTTTTTT
clone size: NA
D gene: NA
V gene: TRBV28
J gene: TRBJ1-4

CDR3 protein: CASSLVARTGQDEQYF
CDR3 DNA: TGTGCCAGCAGCTTAGTCGCCCGGACAGGGCAGGACGAGCAGTACTTC
clone size: NA
D gene: TRBD1
V gene: TRBV11-2
J gene: TRBJ2-7

CDR3 protein: CASSPGRAYNSPLHF
CDR3 DNA: TGTGCCAGCAGCCCGGGGAGGGCCTATAATTCACCCCTCCACTTT
clone size: NA
D gene: NA
V gene: TRBV3-1/TRBV3-2
J gene: TRBJ1-6

CDR3 protein: CASSPTYSNQPQHF
CDR3 DNA: TGTGCCAGCTCACCGACATACAGCAATCAGCCCCAGCATTTT
clone size: NA
D gene: NA
V gene: TRBV18
J gene: TRBJ1-5

CDR3 protein: CASSQEEGGALHF
CDR3 DNA: TGCGCCAGCAGCCAAGAGGAGGGGGGGGCCCTCCACTTT
clone size: NA
D gene: NA
V gene: TRBV4-3
J gene: TRBJ1-6

CDR3 protein: CASRLAANTGELFF
CDR3 DNA: TGCGCCAGCCGACTAGCGGCAAACACCGGGGAGCTGTTTTTT
clone size: NA
D gene: TRBD2
V gene: TRBV5-1
J gene: TRBJ2-2

CDR3 protein: CASSQVDGRVGYTF
CDR3 DNA: TGTGCCAGCAGCCAAGTGGACGGGCGGGTTGGCTACACCTTC
clone size: NA
D gene: NA
V gene: TRBV4-2
J gene: TRBJ1-2

CDR3 protein: CASSLGQYGGQPQHF
CDR3 DNA: TGTGCCAGCAGCTTGGGACAGTATGGGGGCCAGCCCCAGCATTTT
clone size: NA
D gene: NA
V gene: TRBV5-6
J gene: TRBJ1-5

CDR3 protein: CASSPGGGTNEKLFF
CDR3 DNA: TGCGCCAGCAGCCCCGGGGGGGGGACTAATGAAAAACTGTTTTTT
clone size: NA
D gene: NA
V gene: TRBV5-1
J gene: TRBJ1-4

CDR3 protein: CASSLSGGLSDTQYF
CDR3 DNA: TGTGCCAGCAGCTTAAGTGGGGGACTCTCGGATACGCAGTATTTT
clone size: NA
D gene: NA
V gene: TRBV7-2
J gene: TRBJ2-3

CDR3 protein: CASSLAFSSGRALEQFF
CDR3 DNA: TGTGCCAGCAGCTTAGCCTTCTCTAGCGGGAGGGCCTTAGAGCAGTTCTTC
clone size: NA
D gene: TRBD2
V gene: TRBV7-2
J gene: TRBJ2-1

CDR3 protein: CASSLTEYGYTF
CDR3 DNA: TGTGCCAGCAGTTTGACAGAGTATGGCTACACCTTC
clone size: NA
D gene: NA
V gene: TRBV28
J gene: TRBJ1-2

CDR3 protein: CATSEGADTQYF
CDR3 DNA: TGTGCCACCAGTGAAGGGGCCGATACGCAGTATTTT
clone size: NA
D gene: NA
V gene: TRBV24-1
J gene: TRBJ2-3

CDR3 protein: CASSHFRNRNTEAFF
CDR3 DNA: TGTGCCAGCAGTCATTTTCGTAACAGAAACACTGAAGCTTTCTTT
clone size: NA
D gene: NA
V gene: TRBV6-2/TRBV6-3
J gene: TRBJ1-1

CDR3 protein: CASSSGLRGSGDTGELFF
CDR3 DNA: TGTGCCAGCAGCTCAGGACTTCGGGGTAGCGGGGACACCGGGGAGCTGTTTTTT
clone size: NA
D gene: TRBD2
V gene: TRBV7-3
J gene: TRBJ2-2

CDR3 protein: CASSLVPITDTQYF
CDR3 DNA: TGTGCCAGCAGCTTGGTCCCAATCACAGATACGCAGTATTTT
clone size: NA
D gene: NA
V gene: TRBV5-6
J gene: TRBJ2-3

CDR3 protein: CASSLYQGLEQYF
CDR3 DNA: TGTGCCAGCAGCTTGTACCAGGGACTCGAGCAGTACTTC
clone size: NA
D gene: NA
V gene: TRBV5-8
J gene: TRBJ2-7

CDR3 protein: CSAPGYTEAFF
CDR3 DNA: TGCAGCGCCCCAGGGTACACTGAAGCTTTCTTT
clone size: NA
D gene: NA
V gene: TRBV20-1
J gene: TRBJ1-1

CDR3 protein: CASGQGSLQRDTIYF
CDR3 DNA: TGCGCCAGCGGACAGGGTAGCCTACAGCGGGACACCATATATTTT
clone size: NA
D gene: TRBD1
V gene: TRBV5-1
J gene: TRBJ1-3

CDR3 protein: CASSRAQGSSGANVLTF
CDR3 DNA: TGTGCCAGCAGCCGAGCACAGGGCTCCTCTGGGGCCAACGTCCTGACTTTC
clone size: NA
D gene: NA
V gene: TRBV3-1/TRBV3-2
J gene: TRBJ2-6

CDR3 protein: CASSPGVGTQYF
CDR3 DNA: TGTGCCAGCAGCCCAGGCGTTGGGACCCAGTACTTC
clone size: NA
D gene: NA
V gene: TRBV7-8
J gene: TRBJ2-5

CDR3 protein: CASNLLGRGQPQHF
CDR3 DNA: TGTGCCAGCAACCTCTTAGGAAGGGGTCAGCCCCAGCATTTT
clone size: NA
D gene: NA
V gene: TRBV28
J gene: TRBJ1-5

CDR3 protein: CASSLALAVHEQYF
CDR3 DNA: TGTGCCAGCAGCTTAGCACTAGCGGTCCACGAGCAGTACTTC
clone size: NA
D gene: TRBD2
V gene: TRBV11-2
J gene: TRBJ2-7

CDR3 protein: CASSLTGTGNTIYF
CDR3 DNA: TGCGCCAGCAGCTTAACAGGGACTGGAAACACCATATATTTT
clone size: once
D gene: NA
V gene: TRBV5-1
J gene: TRBJ1-3

CDR3 protein: CASSLAGDLNEQFF
CDR3 DNA: TGTGCCAGCAGCTTAGCGGGGGATCTCAATGAGCAGTTCTTC
clone size: NA
D gene: TRBD2
V gene: TRBV5-4
J gene: TRBJ2-1

CDR3 protein: CASSFSDRGPLVHGYTF
CDR3 DNA: TGTGCCAGCAGTTTCTCGGACAGGGGACCCCTTGTCCATGGCTACACCTTC
clone size: NA
D gene: TRBD1
V gene: TRBV27
J gene: TRBJ1-2

CDR3 protein: CASSLGTEKGGSRHGELFF
CDR3 DNA: TGTGCCAGCAGCTTAGGTACGGAGAAGGGCGGGTCGCGCCACGGGGAGCTGTTTTTT
clone size: NA
D gene: NA
V gene: TRBV7-9
J gene: TRBJ2-2

CDR3 protein: CASSLPLANEQYF
CDR3 DNA: TGTGCCAGCAGTTTACCCCTAGCGAACGAGCAGTACTTC
clone size: NA
D gene: NA
V gene: TRBV28
J gene: TRBJ2-7